This is a list of T cell receptor beta chains from one sample in a study of blood T cell repertoires in COVID-19. Assay: immunoSEQ multiplex PCR; the TCRdb copy retains only in-frame clones and omits some. The top ten hold 1.7% of the sample, which has 250,000 to 300,000 clones, about nine tenths seen once. The sequenced sample was PBMCs or T cells enriched from blood (not recorded which). The receptors stem from a woman between 40 and 50 years old who had recovered from COVID-19. The CDR3 runs from the conserved cysteine through the conserved F or W. The D gene is left open where the match is weak. Clone size is shown for a subset of rows, as once, few, many or a class of expanded clone.

cdr3_nt	cdr3_aa	clone_size	v_call	j_call	d_call	cdr3_length
TGTGCCAGCAGCGTGCGACAGGGGGAAACTTTCTTT	CASSVRQGETFF	-	TRBV7-9	TRBJ1-1	TRBD1	12
TGCGCCAGCACCCTCTCAGCAGGGGAGGGAGAGACCCAGTACTTC	CASTLSAGEGETQYF	once	TRBV5-1	TRBJ2-5	-	15
TGTGCCTGGAGTCCGGGCGGGGTCTTGGCCAGGGGGAACGGAAAACTGTTTTTT	CAWSPGGVLARGNGKLFF	-	TRBV30	TRBJ1-4	TRBD1	18
TGTGCCAGCAGCGACAGGGGTCGAAGGGGAAATAGCAATCAGCCCCAGCATTTT	CASSDRGRRGNSNQPQHF	-	TRBV2	TRBJ1-5	TRBD1	18
TGTGCCAGCAGTCGTCCAGGGGGAACTGAAGCTTTCTTT	CASSRPGGTEAFF	-	TRBV27	TRBJ1-1	TRBD1	13
TGTGCCAGCAGTTCAGGGAAGGCGTATGCTGGAAACACCATATATTTT	CASSSGKAYAGNTIYF	-	TRBV6-5	TRBJ1-3	-	16
TGCGCCAGCAGCCAAAATCTACCTACTAGCGGGAGGAGAAATGAGCAGTTCTTC	CASSQNLPTSGRRNEQFF	-	TRBV4-1	TRBJ2-1	TRBD2	18
TGCGCCAGCAGTCAACCCGGGACATATCAAGAGACCCAGTACTTC	CASSQPGTYQETQYF	-	TRBV23-1	TRBJ2-5	-	15
TGTGCTAGTGGTCCTATTCCCCATGACAGACGGACTGAAGCTTTCTTT	CASGPIPHDRRTEAFF	-	TRBV12-5	TRBJ1-1	-	16
TGCAGCGTTGTGTCAGGGAAAACTAACTATGGCTACACCTTC	CSVVSGKTNYGYTF	-	TRBV29-1	TRBJ1-2	-	14
TGCGCCAGCAGCCCGAGAGGAGGGTTAAGCTCCTACAATGAGCAGTTCTTC	CASSPRGGLSSYNEQFF	-	TRBV4-3	TRBJ2-1	-	17
TGTGCCAGCAGAACCGGGACAGGGAACACCGGGGAGCTGTTTTTT	CASRTGTGNTGELFF	-	TRBV7-2	TRBJ2-2	TRBD1	15
TGTGCCAGCTCACCGAGACAGGGTTGGGATTCTGGCTACACCTTC	CASSPRQGWDSGYTF	once	TRBV18	TRBJ1-2	TRBD1	15
TGTGCTAGTGGTTTGGCGGTCAGCGGGAGCTCCTACGAGCAGTACTTC	CASGLAVSGSSYEQYF	-	TRBV12-5	TRBJ2-7	TRBD2	16
TGTGCCAGCAGCTTAGCCGGGACTAGCGGGAGTCCTCAGTACTTC	CASSLAGTSGSPQYF	-	TRBV7-2	TRBJ2-5	TRBD2	15
TGTGCCAGCAGCTTAGTTCAGGGTGGCACCGGGGAGCTGTTTTTT	CASSLVQGGTGELFF	-	TRBV11-3	TRBJ2-2	-	15
TGTGCCACCAGCAGAGAAAACGAGGCGAGTTTTGGACTAGCGGTATCCTACGAGCAGTACTTC	CATSRENEASFGLAVSYEQYF	-	TRBV15	TRBJ2-7	TRBD2	21
TGTGCCAGCAGTTCGGGCTCTGGAAACACCATATATTTT	CASSSGSGNTIYF	-	TRBV6-5	TRBJ1-3	-	13
TGTGCCAGCACCCCGACGTGGGGACAGGGAAACTATAATTCACCCCTCCACTTT	CASTPTWGQGNYNSPLHF	-	TRBV7-3	TRBJ1-6	TRBD1	18
TGTGCCAGCAGCCACACGGCTAGCGGGGACCTCTCCTACAATGAGCAGTTCTTC	CASSHTASGDLSYNEQFF	-	TRBV7-8	TRBJ2-1	TRBD2	18